The rows below give T cell receptor beta chains drawn from one sample of a study of shared clonotypes between healthy human individuals. TCRdb keeps only in-frame clones here, not all; method: immunoSEQ multiplex PCR. The sample has some 2,100,000 clones, around 95% seen once. The sequenced sample consisted of naive CD4+ T cells sorted from blood. The receptors were sampled from a man aged 18 to 30 in good health. Each CDR3 is given with its conserved first and last residue. Fields, in order: D gene, CDR3 length, V gene, clone size, J gene, CDR3 DNA, CDR3 protein. D genes are given only for firm matches. Clone size is given for some rows only: seen once, a few or many times, or a class if the clone is expanded.

>.|16|TRBV14|.|TRBJ1-6
TGTGCCAGCAGCCAGGACGCCCCGGAGGATAATTCACCCCTCCACTTT
CASSQDAPEDNSPLHF
>TRBD2|16|TRBV5-6|.|TRBJ2-1
TGTGCCAGCAGCCCGCGAAGGGGACTAGCGGCCAATGAGCAGTTCTTC
CASSPRRGLAANEQFF
>TRBD1|13|TRBV9|.|TRBJ2-1
TGTGCCATCGGACGTTACAGGGGCGATGAGCAGTTCTTC
CAIGRYRGDEQFF
>.|14|TRBV29-1|.|TRBJ2-1
TGCAGCGTTAACCCGACTCTCTCCTACAATGAGCAGTTCTTC
CSVNPTLSYNEQFF
>.|14|TRBV5-4|.|TRBJ2-5
TGTGCCAGCAGCTTGGATCCTTTACAGGAGACCCAGTACTTC
CASSLDPLQETQYF
>.|15|TRBV11-3|.|TRBJ2-4
TGTGCCAGCAGCTTAGAGGGCGGGCCCCCGGGCATTCAGTACTTC
CASSLEGGPPGIQYF
>.|15|TRBV18|.|TRBJ1-5
TGTGCCAGCTCACCGGGCGGCGCTTCACATCAGCCCCAGCATTTT
CASSPGGASHQPQHF
>.|12|TRBV30|once|TRBJ2-3
TGTGCCTGGAATCGGGCGACAGATACGCAGTATTTT
CAWNRATDTQYF
>.|15|TRBV5-8|.|TRBJ1-2
TGTGCCAGCAGCTCCCCCAGGGAATTGAGCTATGGCTACACCTTC
CASSSPRELSYGYTF
>.|12|TRBV28|.|TRBJ1-4
TGTGCCAGCAGTTTACTGGGGGAAAAACTGTTTTTT
CASSLLGEKLFF
>.|15|TRBV29-1|.|TRBJ2-7
TGCAGCGTTGAAAGGTGGGGGGACAGCTCCTACGAGCAGTACTTC
CSVERWGDSSYEQYF
>.|11|TRBV7-2|.|TRBJ1-1
TGTGCCAGCAGGACTAACACTGAAGCTTTCTTT
CASRTNTEAFF
>.|11|TRBV28|.|TRBJ1-2
TGTGCCACCAGGGTAGACTATGGCTACACCTTC
CATRVDYGYTF
>.|14|TRBV7-8|.|TRBJ2-7
TGTGCCAGCAGTAAATGGGATACGAGTTACGAGCAGTACTTC
CASSKWDTSYEQYF
>TRBD2|15|TRBV7-9|.|TRBJ2-5
TGTGCCAGCAGCTCACTAGCGGGATCTCAAGAGACCCAGTACTTC
CASSSLAGSQETQYF
>TRBD1|14|TRBV4-1|.|TRBJ2-3
TGCGCCAGCAGAAAACAGGGGGATAGCGATACGCAGTATTTT
CASRKQGDSDTQYF
>.|14|TRBV5-1|.|TRBJ2-2
TGCGCCAGCAGCTCCGGGGCGATAACCGGGGAGCTGTTTTTT
CASSSGAITGELFF
>TRBD1|16|TRBV10-3|.|TRBJ1-2
TGTGCCATCAGTGACCTGGGACAGGGGCCCTACTATGGCTACACCTTC
CAISDLGQGPYYGYTF
>TRBD1|14|TRBV27|.|TRBJ2-7
TGTGCCAGCAGGGACAGGGTAACATCCTACGAGCAGTACTTC
CASRDRVTSYEQYF
>.|12|TRBV7-9|.|TRBJ2-7
TGTGCCAGCAGCTTAGGAGGGGTCGAGCAGTACTTC
CASSLGGVEQYF
>.|15|TRBV5-6|.|TRBJ1-4
TGTGCCAGCAGCTTCGGTTCAAGGGCTAATGAAAAACTGTTTTTT
CASSFGSRANEKLFF
>.|18|TRBV4-1|.|TRBJ1-6
TGCGCCAGCAGCCAAGAAACTGGGGGGGCACGGGGAAATTCACCCCTCCACTTT
CASSQETGGARGNSPLHF
>.|13|TRBV11-3|.|TRBJ2-7
TGTGCCAGCAGCTTTTTCCCAGGGGGGATACAGTACTTC
CASSFFPGGIQYF
>.|12|TRBV4-2|.|TRBJ2-1
TGTGCCAGCAGCCTACAGCTCAATGAGCAGTTCTTC
CASSLQLNEQFF
>TRBD1|13|TRBV7-2|.|TRBJ1-5
TGTGCCAGCAGCTCGGGACAGGGGATGCCCCAGCATTTT
CASSSGQGMPQHF
>TRBD1|14|TRBV5-6|.|TRBJ1-2
TGTGCCAGCAGCAGCCCGGGACAGACTCTAGGCTACACCTTC
CASSSPGQTLGYTF
>TRBD2|15|TRBV11-2|.|TRBJ2-1
TGTGCCAGCAGCTTCGAACTAGCGGGAGGAAATGAGCAGTTCTTC
CASSFELAGGNEQFF
>.|14|TRBV28|.|TRBJ1-2
TGTGCCAGCAGTTTAAGTGGGATCGACTATGGCTACACCTTC
CASSLSGIDYGYTF
>.|15|TRBV18|.|TRBJ1-1
TGTGCCAGCTCACCACTCCAGGGGTTGAACACTGAAGCTTTCTTT
CASSPLQGLNTEAFF
>TRBD1|16|TRBV5-4|.|TRBJ2-5
TGTGCCAGCAGCTTGGGAGGACAGGGGATTCAAGAGACCCAGTACTTC
CASSLGGQGIQETQYF
>TRBD1|17|TRBV7-9|.|TRBJ2-5
TGTGCCAGCAGCCCGGACAGGGGGAAGGTGGCGGGAGAGACCCAGTACTTC
CASSPDRGKVAGETQYF
>TRBD1|16|TRBV5-4|.|TRBJ2-2
TGTGCCAGCAGCCGGACCCTGGACAGGTCGGGCGGGGAGCTGTTTTTT
CASSRTLDRSGGELFF
>TRBD1|15|TRBV27|.|TRBJ2-1
TGTGCCAGCAGGGCCACGGGACAGGGGGCCAGTGAGCAGTTCTTC
CASRATGQGASEQFF
>TRBD2|17|TRBV5-1|.|TRBJ2-2
TGCGCCAGCAGCCGGGGACTAGGTTACTCGAACACCGGGGAGCTGTTTTTT
CASSRGLGYSNTGELFF
>TRBD2|16|TRBV4-1|once|TRBJ2-5
TGCGCCAGCAGCCCGGGACTAGCGGAGTTCCAAGAGACCCAGTACTTC
CASSPGLAEFQETQYF
>.|15|TRBV19|.|TRBJ1-6
TGTGCCAGTAGTATCCCACAGTCCGATAATTCACCCCTCCACTTT
CASSIPQSDNSPLHF
>.|16|TRBV4-3|.|TRBJ2-6
TGCGCCAGCAGCCAGGCCATGGACTCTGGGGCCAACGTCCTGACTTTC
CASSQAMDSGANVLTF
>.|13|TRBV30|.|TRBJ1-1
TGTGCCTATGCCCAGGGAGGTCACACTGAAGCTTTCTTT
CAYAQGGHTEAFF
>.|17|TRBV7-8|.|TRBJ2-5
TGTGCCAGCAGCTCCGGTTCGGTTTATTGGGCACAAGAGACCCAGTACTTC
CASSSGSVYWAQETQYF
>.|15|TRBV28|once|TRBJ1-1
TGTGCCAGCAGTTCCATCCGACAGAGTGGGACTGAAGCTTTCTTT
CASSSIRQSGTEAFF
>.|15|TRBV5-1|.|TRBJ2-6
TGCGCCAGCAGCTTCGGTGACTCTGGGGCCAACGTCCTGACTTTC
CASSFGDSGANVLTF
>.|15|TRBV7-2|.|TRBJ1-3
TGTGCCAGCAGCTTAGGACCCAGCTCAGGAAACACCATATATTTT
CASSLGPSSGNTIYF
>.|14|TRBV10-3|.|TRBJ1-5
TGTGCCATCAGTGGAAAGGGGGAGAATCAGCCCCAGCATTTT
CAISGKGENQPQHF
>TRBD1|16|TRBV5-1|.|TRBJ1-1
TGCGCCAGCAGCTTGTACGGACAGGGGAGCACCCTTGAAGCTTTCTTT
CASSLYGQGSTLEAFF
>TRBD1|15|TRBV19|.|TRBJ1-1
TGTGCCAGTAGTGTCCCGGGACAGAAGACCTCTGAAGCTTTCTTT
CASSVPGQKTSEAFF
>.|14|TRBV30|.|TRBJ1-2
TGTGCCTGGAGTGTACTGTTCGGTGGGAATGGCTACACCTTC
CAWSVLFGGNGYTF
>TRBD2|18|TRBV2|.|TRBJ2-2
TGTGCCAGCACCGGGAGGGGCCCGGGGGGGCCGGGCACCGGGGAGCTGTTTTTT
CASTGRGPGGPGTGELFF
>TRBD1|11|TRBV2|.|TRBJ1-1
TGTGCCAGTACAGGGGACACTGAAGCTTTCTTT
CASTGDTEAFF
>.|15|TRBV5-4|.|TRBJ1-5
TGTGCCAGCAGCTTGGCAGGCGATAGCAATCAGCCCCAGCATTTT
CASSLAGDSNQPQHF
>TRBD1|18|TRBV10-1|.|TRBJ1-6
TGCGCCAGCAGTTCAGACAGGGCTCCTGTCGCGTATAATTCACCCCTCCACTTT
CASSSDRAPVAYNSPLHF
>TRBD2|16|TRBV18|.|TRBJ2-2
TGTGCCAGCTCACCGTCCCTAGCGGGACCCACCGGGGAGCTGTTTTTT
CASSPSLAGPTGELFF
>.|16|TRBV18|.|TRBJ2-7
TGTGCCAGCTCACCACCGGTGGGGGGCGGGGGCCACGAGCAGTACTTC
CASSPPVGGGGHEQYF
>TRBD2|15|TRBV2|.|TRBJ2-1
TGTGCCAGCTCCAGAAGTGACGGGGGGTACAATGAGCAGTTCTTC
CASSRSDGGYNEQFF
>TRBD1|13|TRBV19|.|TRBJ1-1
TGTGCCAGTGGACAGGGGAGGAAGACTGAAGCTTTCTTT
CASGQGRKTEAFF
>TRBD1|15|TRBV19|.|TRBJ1-3
TGTGCCAGTAAGACCGGGACAGGAGCTGGAAACACCATATATTTT
CASKTGTGAGNTIYF
>.|14|TRBV5-1|.|TRBJ2-5
TGCGCCAGCAGCTTGGTGATGGACGGTGGGACCCAGTACTTC
CASSLVMDGGTQYF
>.|15|TRBV6-5|once|TRBJ1-1
TGTGCCAGCACCGAGTCCCGGGTAGGGAACACTGAAGCTTTCTTT
CASTESRVGNTEAFF
>TRBD1|19|TRBV9|.|TRBJ1-1
TGTGCCAGCAGCGTAGCGGGAGGACAGGGTACGTTCCCCAACACTGAAGCTTTCTTT
CASSVAGGQGTFPNTEAFF
>TRBD2|14|TRBV7-9|.|TRBJ2-7
TGTGCCAGCAGCCTTAGCGGGACCCCCTACGAGCAGTACTTC
CASSLSGTPYEQYF
>.|14|TRBV5-6|.|TRBJ1-5
TGTGCCAGCAGCTTGGCAGGATACAATCAGCCCCAGCATTTT
CASSLAGYNQPQHF